These T cell receptor beta chains were read from a single sample in a study of blood T cell repertoires in COVID-19. Clones were read by immunoSEQ multiplex PCR, and TCRdb kept only the in-frame ones, dropping some. The data contain a few hundred thousand clones, 91% of them singletons. The sample consisted of PBMCs or T cells enriched from blood (not recorded which). The receptors stem from a human donor in a cohort exposed to, infected with or recovered from COVID-19 (not recorded which). The donor label of this sample is uncertain. CDR3s include the opening cysteine and the closing phenylalanine or tryptophan. D genes are given only for firm matches. Some rows have no size entry. The others give once, few or many, or a class for an expanded clone.

v_gene	d_gene	abundance	j_gene	CDR3nt	CDR3aa
TRBV6-5	TRBD1	.	TRBJ1-6	TGTGCCAGCAGGGGGGACAGTTATAATTCACCCCTCCACTTT	CASRGDSYNSPLHF
TRBV6-5	TRBD1	.	TRBJ1-2	TGTGCCAGCAGAACTTTAGACAGGGCCTATGGCTACACCTTC	CASRTLDRAYGYTF
TRBV4-1	.	.	TRBJ1-4	TGCGCCAGCAGCCGGACAGCTAATGAAAAACTGTTTTTT	CASSRTANEKLFF
TRBV12-5	.	.	TRBJ1-6	TGTGCTAGTGGTTTGGCCGGGGTTTATAATTCACCCCTCCACTTT	CASGLAGVYNSPLHF
TRBV5-1	.	.	TRBJ1-1	TGCGCCAGCAGCTTCGGTGACACTGAAGCTTTCTTT	CASSFGDTEAFF
TRBV7-9	TRBD2	.	TRBJ2-3	TGTGCCAGCAGCTTAACTAGCGGGGACGTAACAGATACGCAGTATTTT	CASSLTSGDVTDTQYF
TRBV29-1	.	.	TRBJ1-2	TGCAGCGTTGGCTCCCTCAGTCGAGGCTACACCTTC	CSVGSLSRGYTF
TRBV12-3/TRBV12-4	.	.	TRBJ1-2	TGTGCCAGCAGGCGAGGACAGACCTATGGCTACACCTTC	CASRRGQTYGYTF
TRBV5-6	TRBD2	once	TRBJ2-2	TGTGCCAGCAGCTTGCCTAGCGGGGGAGTCACCGGGGAGCTGTTTTTT	CASSLPSGGVTGELFF
TRBV6-5	.	.	TRBJ2-2	TGTGCCAGTAGAGATCGGGAGTTCGGGGAGCTGTTTTTT	CASRDREFGELFF
TRBV9	.	.	TRBJ2-7	TGTGCCAGCAGCGAAGCAGACACCTACGAGCAGTACTTC	CASSEADTYEQYF
TRBV4-2	.	.	TRBJ2-5	TGTGCCAGCAGCCCCCAAGAGGGGGGGCCGGGGGAGACCCAGTACTTC	CASSPQEGGPGETQYF
TRBV7-9	.	.	TRBJ2-5	TGTGCCAGCAGCTTGGCAGAGACCCAGTACTTC	CASSLAETQYF
TRBV5-4	.	.	TRBJ1-1	TGTGCCAGCAGCTTACAGGGTAGGGACACTGAAGCTTTCTTT	CASSLQGRDTEAFF
TRBV2	.	.	TRBJ1-1	TGTGCCAGCAGTGGACATGGGACTGGGCGGGCTTTCTTT	CASSGHGTGRAFF
TRBV28	TRBD1	.	TRBJ1-2	TGTGCCAGCAGCCTAGGACAGGCCGAGAGATATGGCTACACCTTC	CASSLGQAERYGYTF
TRBV4-2	TRBD2	.	TRBJ2-3	TGTGCCAGCAGCCAAGATGGAAGCTTAGCGGGGGGGTCGAGCACAGATACGCAGTATTTT	CASSQDGSLAGGSSTDTQYF
TRBV2	TRBD1	.	TRBJ1-5	TGTGCCAGCAGTGAGGGGACAGGGGGCGGGCAGCCCCAGCATTTT	CASSEGTGGGQPQHF
TRBV5-6	.	.	TRBJ2-2	TGTGCCAGCAGCCCCCACGGACTTTCTGGGGCCGGGGAGCTGTTTTTT	CASSPHGLSGAGELFF
TRBV5-1	TRBD1	.	TRBJ2-7	TGCGCCAGCAGCTTGGGACAGGGAAGATCCTACGAGCAGTACTTC	CASSLGQGRSYEQYF
TRBV5-1	TRBD2	.	TRBJ2-1	TGCGCCAGCAGCTTGGGACTAGCGGGGTGGAGCTCCTACAATGAGCAGTTCTTC	CASSLGLAGWSSYNEQFF
TRBV5-4	TRBD1	.	TRBJ2-1	TGTGCCAGCAGCGTTAAACAGGGGACCCCCTACAATGAGCAGTTCTTC	CASSVKQGTPYNEQFF
TRBV6-5	.	.	TRBJ1-2	TGTGCCAGCAGTTACTCGGTGGGGCGGTACTATGGCTACACCTTC	CASSYSVGRYYGYTF
TRBV9	.	.	TRBJ2-3	TGTGCCAGCAGCTACGGTTCCTCCGGTCGCACAGATACGCAGTATTTT	CASSYGSSGRTDTQYF
TRBV19	TRBD1	.	TRBJ1-5	TGTGCCAGTATTGAGACAGGGATAAATCAGCCCCAGCATTTT	CASIETGINQPQHF
TRBV6-5	TRBD1	.	TRBJ1-6	TGTGCCAGCAGTTATAGGGCAGGGGGGTCACCCCTCCACTTT	CASSYRAGGSPLHF
TRBV3-1/TRBV3-2	TRBD1	.	TRBJ1-5	TGTGCCAGCAGCCAAGGTCAAGGACAGGGCGCTCAGCCCCAGCATTTT	CASSQGQGQGAQPQHF
TRBV30	.	.	TRBJ1-1	TGTGCCTGGAGTGTACAGGGTGAAGCTTTCTTT	CAWSVQGEAFF